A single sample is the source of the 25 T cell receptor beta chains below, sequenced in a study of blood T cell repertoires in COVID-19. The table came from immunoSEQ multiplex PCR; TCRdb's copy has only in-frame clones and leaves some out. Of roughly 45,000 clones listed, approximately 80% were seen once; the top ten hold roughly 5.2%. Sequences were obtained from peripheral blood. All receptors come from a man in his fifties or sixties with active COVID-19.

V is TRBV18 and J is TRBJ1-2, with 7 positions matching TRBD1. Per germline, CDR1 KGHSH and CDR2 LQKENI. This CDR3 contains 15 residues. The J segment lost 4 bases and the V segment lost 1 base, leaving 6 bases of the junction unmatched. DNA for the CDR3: TGTGCCAGCTCACCACAGACAGGGTCGCTCTATGGCTACACCTTC. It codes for CASSPQTGSLYGYTF.

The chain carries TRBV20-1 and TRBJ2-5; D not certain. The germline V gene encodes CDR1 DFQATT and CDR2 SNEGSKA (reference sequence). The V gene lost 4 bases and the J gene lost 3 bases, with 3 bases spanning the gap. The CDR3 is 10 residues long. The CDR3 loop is CSATEETQYF. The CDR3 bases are TGCAGTGCTACGGAAGAGACCCAGTACTTC.

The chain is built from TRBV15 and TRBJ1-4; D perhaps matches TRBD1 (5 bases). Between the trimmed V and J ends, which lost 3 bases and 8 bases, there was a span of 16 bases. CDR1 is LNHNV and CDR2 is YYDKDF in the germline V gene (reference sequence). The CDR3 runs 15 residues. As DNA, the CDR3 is TGTGCCACCAGCAGGGGGGGTAATGCAGGGGAAAAACTGTTTTTT. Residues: CATSRGGNAGEKLFF.

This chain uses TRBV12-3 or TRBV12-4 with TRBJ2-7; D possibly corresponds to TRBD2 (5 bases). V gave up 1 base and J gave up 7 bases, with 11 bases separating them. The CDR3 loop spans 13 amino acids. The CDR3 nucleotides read TGTGCCAGCAGTTTAGGGCTAGCTACAGAGCAGTACTTC. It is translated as CASSLGLATEQYF.

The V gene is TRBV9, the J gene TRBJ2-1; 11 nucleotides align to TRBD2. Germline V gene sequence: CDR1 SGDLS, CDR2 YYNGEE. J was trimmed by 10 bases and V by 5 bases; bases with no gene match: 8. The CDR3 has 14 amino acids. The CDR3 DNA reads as TGTGCCAGCAGGCGGGGAATAGCGGGAGGGGAGCAGTTCTTC. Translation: CASRRGIAGGEQFF.

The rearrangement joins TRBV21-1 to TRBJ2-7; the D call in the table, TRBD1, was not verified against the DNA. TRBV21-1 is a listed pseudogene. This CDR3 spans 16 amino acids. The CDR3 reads CASSKAETGRGYEQYF. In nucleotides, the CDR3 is TGTGCCAGCAGCAAAGCCGAGACAGGGAGAGGCTACGAGCAGTACTTC.

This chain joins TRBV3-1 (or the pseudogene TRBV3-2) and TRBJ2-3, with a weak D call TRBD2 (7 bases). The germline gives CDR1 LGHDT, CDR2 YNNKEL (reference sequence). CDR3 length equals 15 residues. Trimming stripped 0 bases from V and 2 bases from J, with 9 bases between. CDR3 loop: CASSQEGGPTDTQYF. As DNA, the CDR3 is TGTGCCAGCAGCCAAGAGGGGGGGCCCACAGATACGCAGTATTTT.

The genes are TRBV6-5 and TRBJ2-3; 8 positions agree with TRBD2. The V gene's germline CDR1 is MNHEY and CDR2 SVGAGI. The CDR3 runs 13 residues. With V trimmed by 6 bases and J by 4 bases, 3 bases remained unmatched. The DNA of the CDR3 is TGTGCCAGCAGCGCGGGGGGTCCAGATACGCAGTATTTT. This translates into CASSAGGPDTQYF.

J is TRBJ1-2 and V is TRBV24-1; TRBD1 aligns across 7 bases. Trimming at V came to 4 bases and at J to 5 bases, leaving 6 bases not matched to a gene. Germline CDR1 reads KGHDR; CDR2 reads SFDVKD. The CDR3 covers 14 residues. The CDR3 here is CATSEDRAGYGYTF. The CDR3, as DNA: TGTGCCACCAGTGAAGACAGGGCTGGGTATGGCTACACCTTC.

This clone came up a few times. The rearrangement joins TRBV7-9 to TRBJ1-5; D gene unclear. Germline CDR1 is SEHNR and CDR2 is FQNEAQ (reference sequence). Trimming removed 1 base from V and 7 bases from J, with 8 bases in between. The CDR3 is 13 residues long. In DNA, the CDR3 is TGTGCCAGCAGCTTAGGGGCAGACCAGCCCCAGCATTTT. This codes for CASSLGADQPQHF. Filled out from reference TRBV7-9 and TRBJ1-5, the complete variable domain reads DTGVSQNPRHKITKRGQNVTFRCDPISEHNRLYWYRQTLGQGPEFLTYFQNEAQLEKSRLLSDRFSAERPKGSFSTLEIQRTEQGDSAMYLCASSLGADQPQHFGDGTRLSIL.

CDR3 bases: TGTGCCAGCAGCCTTCAAGGTGGAGGAGCTACGCAGTATTTT. Translating gives CASSLQGGGATQYF. This chain connects TRBV7-3 to TRBJ2-3, with a tentative D call TRBD2 (5 bases). This CDR3 is built from 14 residues. The V gene lost 5 bases and the J gene lost 8 bases, with 17 bases spanning the gap. The germline V gene encodes CDR1 SGHTA and CDR2 FQGTGA.

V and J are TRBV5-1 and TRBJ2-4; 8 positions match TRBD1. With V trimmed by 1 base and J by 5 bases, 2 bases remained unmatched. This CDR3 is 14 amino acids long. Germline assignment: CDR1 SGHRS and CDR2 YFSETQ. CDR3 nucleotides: TGCGCCAGCAGCTTGTTGACAGGGGAAAACATTCAGTACTTC. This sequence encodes CASSLLTGENIQYF.

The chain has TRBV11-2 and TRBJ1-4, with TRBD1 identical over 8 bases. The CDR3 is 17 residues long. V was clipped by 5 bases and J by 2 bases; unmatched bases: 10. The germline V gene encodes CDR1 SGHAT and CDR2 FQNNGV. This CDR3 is CASSPSWTGWTNEKLFF. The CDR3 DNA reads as TGTGCCAGCAGCCCCTCATGGACAGGGTGGACTAATGAAAAACTGTTTTTT.

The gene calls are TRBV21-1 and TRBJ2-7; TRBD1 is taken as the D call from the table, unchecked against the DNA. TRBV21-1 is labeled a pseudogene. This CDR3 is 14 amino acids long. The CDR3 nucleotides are TGTGCCAGCAGCATTAGGACAGGGGGCTACGAGCAGTACTTC. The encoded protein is CASSIRTGGYEQYF.

CDR3 sequence: CASSSHRVGETQYF. The CDR3 DNA follows: TGTGCCAGCAGCTCGCACAGGGTCGGGGAGACCCAGTACTTC. This rearrangement joins TRBV5-5 to TRBJ2-5; tentatively, D is TRBD1 (6 bases). The CDR3 loop spans 14 amino acids. V lost 3 bases and J 5 bases, leaving 14 bases between the germline ends. CDR1 is SGHKS and CDR2 is YYEKEE in the germline V gene (reference sequence).

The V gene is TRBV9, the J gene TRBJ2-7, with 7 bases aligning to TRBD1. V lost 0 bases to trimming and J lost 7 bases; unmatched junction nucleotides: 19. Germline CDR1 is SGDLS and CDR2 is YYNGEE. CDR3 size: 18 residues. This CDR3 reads CASSVGGIAGGTFWEQYF. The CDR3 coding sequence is TGTGCCAGCAGCGTAGGGGGCATCGCAGGGGGAACCTTTTGGGAGCAGTACTTC.

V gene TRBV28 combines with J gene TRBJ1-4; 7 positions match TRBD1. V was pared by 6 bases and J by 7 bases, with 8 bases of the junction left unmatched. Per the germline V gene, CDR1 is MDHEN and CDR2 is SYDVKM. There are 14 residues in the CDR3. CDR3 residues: CASRQTGLSEKLFF. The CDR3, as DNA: TGTGCCAGCAGACAGACAGGGTTAAGTGAAAAACTGTTTTTT.

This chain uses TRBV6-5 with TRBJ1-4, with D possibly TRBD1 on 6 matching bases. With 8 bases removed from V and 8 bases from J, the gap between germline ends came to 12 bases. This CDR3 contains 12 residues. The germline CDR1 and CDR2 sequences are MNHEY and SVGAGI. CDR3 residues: CASGLRGEKLFF. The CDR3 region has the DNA TGTGCCAGCGGTCTAAGGGGGGAAAAACTGTTTTTT.

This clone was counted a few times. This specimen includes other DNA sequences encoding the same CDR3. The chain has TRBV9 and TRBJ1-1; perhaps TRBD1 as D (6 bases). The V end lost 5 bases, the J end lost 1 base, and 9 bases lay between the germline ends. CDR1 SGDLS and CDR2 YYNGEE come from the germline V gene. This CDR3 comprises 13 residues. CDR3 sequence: CASSGQTNTEAFF. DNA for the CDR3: TGTGCCAGCAGTGGACAGACGAACACTGAAGCTTTCTTT. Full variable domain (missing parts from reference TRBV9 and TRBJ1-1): DSGVTQTPKHLITATGQRVTLRCSPRSGDLSVYWYQQSLDQGLQFLIQYYNGEERAKGNILERFSAQQFPDLHSELNLSSLELGDSALYFCASSGQTNTEAFFGQGTRLTVV.

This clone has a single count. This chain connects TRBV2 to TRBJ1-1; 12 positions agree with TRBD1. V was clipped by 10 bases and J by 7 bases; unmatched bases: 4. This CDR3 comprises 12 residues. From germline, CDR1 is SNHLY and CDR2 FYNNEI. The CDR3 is CATGQGASEAFF. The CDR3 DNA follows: TGTGCCACGGGACAGGGGGCCAGTGAAGCTTTCTTT. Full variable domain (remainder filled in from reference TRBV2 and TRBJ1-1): EPEVTQTPSHQVTQMGQEVILRCVPISNHLYFYWYRQILGQKVEFLVSFYNNEISEKSEIFDDQFSVERPDGSNFTLKIRSTKLEDSAMYFCATGQGASEAFFGQGTRLTVV.

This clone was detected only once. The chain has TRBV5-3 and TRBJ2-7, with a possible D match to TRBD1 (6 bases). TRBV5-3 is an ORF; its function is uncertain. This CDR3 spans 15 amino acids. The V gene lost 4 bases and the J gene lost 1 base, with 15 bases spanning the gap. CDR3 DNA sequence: TGTGCCAGAAGCGAAGAGTCAGGGGCATCCTACGAGCAGTACTTC. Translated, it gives CARSEESGASYEQYF.

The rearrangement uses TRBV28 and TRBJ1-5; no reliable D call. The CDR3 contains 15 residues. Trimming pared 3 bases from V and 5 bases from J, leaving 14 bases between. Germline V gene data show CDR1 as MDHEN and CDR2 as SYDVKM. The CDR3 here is CASSFGAGGYQPQHF. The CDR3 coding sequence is TGTGCCAGCAGTTTCGGTGCGGGAGGGTATCAGCCCCAGCATTTT. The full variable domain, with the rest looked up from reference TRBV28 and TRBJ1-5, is DVKVTQSSRYLVKRTGEKVFLECVQDMDHENMFWYRQDPGLGLRLIYFSYDVKMKEKGDIPEGYSVSREKKERFSLILESASTNQTSMYLCASSFGAGGYQPQHFGDGTRLSIL.

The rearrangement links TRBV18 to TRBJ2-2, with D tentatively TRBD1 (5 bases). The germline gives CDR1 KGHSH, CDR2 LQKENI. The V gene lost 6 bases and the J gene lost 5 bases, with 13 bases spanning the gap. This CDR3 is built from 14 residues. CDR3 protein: CASSPGQWTGELFF. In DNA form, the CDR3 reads TGTGCCAGCTCTCCAGGGCAGTGGACCGGGGAGCTGTTTTTT.

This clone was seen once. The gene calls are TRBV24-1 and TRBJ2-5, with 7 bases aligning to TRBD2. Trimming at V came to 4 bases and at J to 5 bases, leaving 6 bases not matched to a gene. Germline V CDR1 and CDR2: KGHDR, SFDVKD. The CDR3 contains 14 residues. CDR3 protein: CATSDPGAGETQYF. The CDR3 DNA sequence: TGTGCCACCAGTGACCCTGGAGCGGGGGAGACCCAGTACTTC.

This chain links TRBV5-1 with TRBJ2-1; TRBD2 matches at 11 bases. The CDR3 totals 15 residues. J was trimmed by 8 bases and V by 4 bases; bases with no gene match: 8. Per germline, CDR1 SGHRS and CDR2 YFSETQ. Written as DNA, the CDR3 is TGCGCCAGCAGCATACTAGCGGGAGTTAGGGATGAGCAGTTCTTC. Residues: CASSILAGVRDEQFF.